Listed below are T cell receptor beta chains from one sample, sequenced in a study of T cells in Graves' hyperthyroidism and ophthalmopathy. TCRdb reprocessed the multiplex PCR reads with MiXCR, giving one entry per CDR3 protein. Of fewer than 750,000 distinct CDR3 sequences listed, about 15% are singletons. What was sequenced was blood. These receptor sequences come from a middle-aged woman with Graves' ophthalmopathy. The CDR3 runs from the conserved cysteine through the conserved F or W. A D gene is named only where the DNA matches it firmly. Not all rows give a size; the values are once, few, many and, for expanded clones, a class.

few	TRBJ1-5	TRBV14	-	TGTGCCAGCAGCCAAGATCTCCTTTCAGTTAATCAGCCCCAGCATTTT	CASSQDLLSVNQPQHF
few	TRBJ2-7	TRBV19	-	TGTGCCAGTAGTACCTCCGGGACACCCAGCTCCTACGAGCAGTACTTC	CASSTSGTPSSYEQYF
-	TRBJ2-5	TRBV30	-	TGTGCCTGGACCAGATTCCAAGAGACCCAGTACTTC	CAWTRFQETQYF
-	TRBJ2-5	TRBV7-9	TRBD2	TGTGCCAGCAGCGATAGGACTAGCGGGTCGGAGACCCAGTACTTC	CASSDRTSGSETQYF
many	TRBJ1-5	TRBV20-1	-	TGCAGTGCTAGACAGGGTAGCAATCAGCCCCAGCATTTT	CSARQGSNQPQHF
many	TRBJ2-5	TRBV2	-	TGTGCCAGCAATGCCGCGGAGACCCAGTACTTC	CASNAAETQYF
many	TRBJ1-6	TRBV5-1	TRBD1	TGCGCCAGCAGCACCCAACAGGGGGCAAATTCACCCCTCCACTTT	CASSTQQGANSPLHF
-	TRBJ2-7	TRBV3-1	-	TGTGCCAGCAGCCCCTTCGGGGCCGAGCAGTACTTC	CASSPFGAEQYF
few	TRBJ2-7	TRBV30	-	TGTGCCTGGAGTGACAGCGGCCCTGGAGAGCAGTACTTC	CAWSDSGPGEQYF
many	TRBJ1-2	TRBV14	TRBD1	TGTGCCAGCAGCCAAGATCACAGGGGTCAGAACTATGGCTACACCTTC	CASSQDHRGQNYGYTF
many	TRBJ2-5	TRBV7-9	-	TGTGCCAGCCGCCTCGAATCGGCCCAGTACTTC	CASRLESAQYF
-	TRBJ1-1	TRBV12-3/TRBV12-4	-	TGTGCCAGCAGACAAAAAAAGAACACTGAAGCTTTCTTT	CASRQKKNTEAFF
many	TRBJ2-5	TRBV29-1	-	TGCAGCGTTGAAGATTGGAAACCATCCCACGAGACCCAGTACTTC	CSVEDWKPSHETQYF
many	TRBJ1-1	TRBV28	-	TGTGCCAGCAGTTTTAGGGGCCCCACACTGAACACTGAAGCTTTCTTT	CASSFRGPTLNTEAFF
many	TRBJ2-6	TRBV12-3/TRBV12-4	TRBD1	TGTGCCAGCAGTTTGAGACTGCGTTTGGGACAGGCCCCTGAGTTGGGGGCCAACGTCCTGACTTTC	CASSLRLRLGQAPELGANVLTF
many	TRBJ1-2	TRBV29-1	-	TGCAGCGTTTACGGCGCTAACTATGGCTACACCTTC	CSVYGANYGYTF
many	TRBJ2-2	TRBV6-2/TRBV6-3	-	TGTGCCAGCGCTTCGGCGAACACCGGGGAGCTGTTTTTT	CASASANTGELFF
-	TRBJ2-2	TRBV12-3/TRBV12-4	TRBD1	TGTGCCAGCAGACCAGGGGGCACGGGCACCGGGGAGCTGTTTTTT	CASRPGGTGTGELFF
many	TRBJ2-7	TRBV12-3/TRBV12-4	TRBD1	TGTGCCAGCAGTACAGGGGGATCTGGCTACGAGCAGTACTTC	CASSTGGSGYEQYF
few	TRBJ2-7	TRBV7-2	-	TGTGCCAGCAGCTTACTGGGGTTCTCCTACGAGCAGTACTTC	CASSLLGFSYEQYF
many	TRBJ2-1	TRBV27	TRBD1	TGTGCCAGTCGAGGACAGGGTTTTTCCAATGAGCAGTTCTTC	CASRGQGFSNEQFF
many	TRBJ2-7	TRBV6-2/TRBV6-3	-	TGTGCCAGCAGTTACGAGGACGGATCCTACGAGCAGTACTTC	CASSYEDGSYEQYF
many	TRBJ2-5	TRBV2	-	TGTGCCAGCCAGAGGGAGATTTTGGAGACCCAGTACTTC	CASQREILETQYF
many	TRBJ1-2	TRBV19	-	TGTGCCAGTACGGGACGGAACTATGGCTACACCTTC	CASTGRNYGYTF
many	TRBJ2-2	TRBV25-1	TRBD2	TGTGCCAGCAGTGTACTAGCGGGAGCGACCGGGGAGCTGTTTTTT	CASSVLAGATGELFF
-	TRBJ2-7	TRBV3-1	TRBD2	TGTGCCAGCAGCCAAGGGACTAGCGGGAGGGACTACTTC	CASSQGTSGRDYF
many	TRBJ2-7	TRBV5-1	-	TGCGCCAGCAGCCTGCTACAGGGCGGGAGCTACGAGCAGTACTTC	CASSLLQGGSYEQYF
few	TRBJ2-5	TRBV2	TRBD2	TGTGCCAGCAGTAAGACTAGCGGGACCCAAGAGACCCAGTACTTC	CASSKTSGTQETQYF
many	TRBJ2-7	TRBV27	-	TGTGCCGTCAGACGGGGGTTAGGTCCCTACGAGCAGTACTTC	CAVRRGLGPYEQYF
many	TRBJ2-5	TRBV11-2	-	TGTGCCAGCAGCTTAGATTGGGGAGGAGACCTAGGGGGAGAGACCCAGTACTTC	CASSLDWGGDLGGETQYF
few	TRBJ2-4	TRBV4-2	-	TGTGCCAGCAGCCAAGATTGGTTCAGGGGTGACATTCAGTACTTC	CASSQDWFRGDIQYF
many	TRBJ2-7	TRBV5-1	TRBD1	TGCGCCAGCAGCTTGGCGGGACAGGGGGTCCACGAGCAGTACTTC	CASSLAGQGVHEQYF
few	TRBJ1-3	TRBV12-3/TRBV12-4	-	TGTGCCAGCAGCATGGGACCCTCTGGAAACACCATATATTTT	CASSMGPSGNTIYF
many	TRBJ2-5	TRBV28	TRBD2	TGTGCCAGCAGAACTCACACCGGGACTAGCGTGCAAGAGACCCAGTACTTC	CASRTHTGTSVQETQYF
many	TRBJ2-5	TRBV6-1	-	TGTGCCAGCAGTGAAACTGACCGGGAGACCCAGTACTTC	CASSETDRETQYF
many	TRBJ2-4	TRBV6-2/TRBV6-3	TRBD2	TGTGCCAGCAGAGAAAATAGCGGGAGACCGTCCGTGACCAAAAACATTCAGTACTTC	CASRENSGRPSVTKNIQYF
-	TRBJ2-5	TRBV20-1	TRBD1	TGCAGTGCTTCGGACAGGGAAGGGTACTTC	CSASDREGYF
many	TRBJ2-5	TRBV2	-	TGTGCCAGCAGTGAAAGTGTTCCAGGATGGGAGACCCAGTACTTC	CASSESVPGWETQYF
few	TRBJ2-7	TRBV4-3	-	TGCGCCAGCAGCCAAGATCCGGGACCTTACTCGGGGGAGCAGTACTTC	CASSQDPGPYSGEQYF
many	TRBJ2-5	TRBV28	-	TGTGCCAGCGGACCGCCCGGCGAGTACCAAGAGACCCAGTACTTC	CASGPPGEYQETQYF
many	TRBJ2-5	TRBV6-5	-	TGTGCCAGCAGTTACTTCAGGTCTCAAGAGACCCAGTACTTC	CASSYFRSQETQYF
many	TRBJ1-1	TRBV6-2/TRBV6-3	TRBD1	TGTGCCAGCAGTTACGGGGCAGGGGGCCCAACTGAAGCTTTCTTT	CASSYGAGGPTEAFF
few	TRBJ1-1	TRBV7-2	-	TGTGCCAGCAGCAACGACGAAACTGAAGCTTTCTTT	CASSNDETEAFF
many	TRBJ2-5	TRBV4-1	TRBD2	TGCGCCAGCAGCCAAAGTACTAGCGGGAGCTTCCAAGAGACCCAGTACTTC	CASSQSTSGSFQETQYF
many	TRBJ2-7	TRBV7-9	TRBD1	TGTGCCAGCAGCCCATACGGGACAGGGCCCTACGAGCAGTACTTC	CASSPYGTGPYEQYF
many	TRBJ2-5	TRBV19	TRBD1	TGTGCCAGTAGTATGGACAGGGAGACCCAGTACTTC	CASSMDRETQYF
many	TRBJ2-7	TRBV28	-	TGTGCCAGCAGCGTGGGTGACTCGACTATCTACGAGCAGTACTTC	CASSVGDSTIYEQYF
-	TRBJ2-7	TRBV29-1	TRBD1	TGCAGCGTGTCCGGGACAGGGATCCACGAGCAGTACTTC	CSVSGTGIHEQYF
-	TRBJ1-5	TRBV20-1	TRBD1	TGCAGTGCCCTAGACAGGGCGGGAGATCAGCCCCAGCATTTT	CSALDRAGDQPQHF
many	TRBJ1-3	TRBV4-1	-	TGCGCCAGCAGCTTCCAGGGAAACACCATATATTTT	CASSFQGNTIYF
few	TRBJ2-7	TRBV28	-	TGTGCCAGCAGCTTACTGGGGTCTTCTACCTACGAGCAGTACTTC	CASSLLGSSTYEQYF
many	TRBJ1-5	TRBV6-1	TRBD1	TGTGCCAGCAGGACAGGGTCCCAGCCCCAGCATTTT	CASRTGSQPQHF
many	TRBJ1-5	TRBV19	TRBD1	TGTGCCAGTAGTACCCTCGGGACAGGGGGAGGTCAGCCCCAGCATTTT	CASSTLGTGGGQPQHF
many	TRBJ1-1	TRBV25-1	TRBD1	TGTGCCAGCAGTGATTTGGGACAGGGGATGCGGACTGAAGCTTTCTTT	CASSDLGQGMRTEAFF
-	TRBJ1-2	TRBV28	-	TGTGCCAGCAGTCGCCCGGGCAGCGCATTTGGCTACACCTTC	CASSRPGSAFGYTF
-	TRBJ2-2	TRBV2	-	TGTGCCAGCAGAGGGAGGCCGAACACCGGGGAGCTGTTTTTT	CASRGRPNTGELFF
many	TRBJ1-3	TRBV28	-	TGTGCCAGCAGTTTATTGGGACGGCACTCTGGAAACACCATATATTTT	CASSLLGRHSGNTIYF